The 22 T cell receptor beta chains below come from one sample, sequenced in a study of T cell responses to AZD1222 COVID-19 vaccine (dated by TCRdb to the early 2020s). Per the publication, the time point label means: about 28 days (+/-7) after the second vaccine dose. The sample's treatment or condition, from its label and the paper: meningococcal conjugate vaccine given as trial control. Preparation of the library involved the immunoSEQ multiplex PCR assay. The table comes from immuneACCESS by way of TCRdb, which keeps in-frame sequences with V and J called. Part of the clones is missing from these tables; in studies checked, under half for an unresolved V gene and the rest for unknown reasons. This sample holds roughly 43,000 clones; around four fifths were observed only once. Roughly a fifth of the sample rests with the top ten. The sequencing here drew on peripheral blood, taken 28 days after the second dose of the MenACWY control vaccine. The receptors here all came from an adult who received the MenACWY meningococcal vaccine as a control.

The chain's CDR3 is CASTPDRGLTF. CDR3 nucleotide sequence: TGTGCCAGCACCCCGGACAGGGGGCTCACCTTC. This chain uses TRBV2 with TRBJ1-2; 11 bases fit TRBD1. The CDR3 contains 11 residues. CDR1 and CDR2 from the germline V gene are SNHLY and FYNNEI. V shed 7 bases, J shed 13 bases, and the junction held 5 bases outside the gene matches.

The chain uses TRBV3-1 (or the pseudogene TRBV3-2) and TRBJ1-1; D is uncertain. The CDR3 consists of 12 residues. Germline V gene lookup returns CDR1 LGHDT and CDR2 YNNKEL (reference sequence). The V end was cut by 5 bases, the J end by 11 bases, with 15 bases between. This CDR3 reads CASSLDGAEAFF. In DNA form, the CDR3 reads TGTGCCAGCAGCTTGGACGGCGCGGAGGCTTTCTTT.

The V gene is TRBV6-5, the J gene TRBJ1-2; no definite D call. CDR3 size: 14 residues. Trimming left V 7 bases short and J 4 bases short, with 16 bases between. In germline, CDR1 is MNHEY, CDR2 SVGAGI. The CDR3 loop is CASIRRELSYGYTF. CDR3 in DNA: TGTGCCAGCATTAGAAGGGAATTGTCCTATGGCTACACCTTC.

CDR3 residues: CASSYSPGYTEAFF. As DNA, the CDR3 is TGTGCCAGCAGTTACTCGCCCGGCTACACTGAAGCTTTCTTT. V gene TRBV6-5 combines with J gene TRBJ1-1, with D hard to call. The germline V gene encodes CDR1 MNHEY and CDR2 SVGAGI. Trimming left V 0 bases short and J 3 bases short, with 8 bases between. This CDR3 has 14 amino acids.

The CDR3 sequence: CASSPRRAGPEKLFF. The CDR3 DNA is TGTGCCAGCAGCCCAAGACGGGCAGGGCCAGAAAAACTGTTTTTT. V and J are TRBV3-1 (or the pseudogene TRBV3-2) and TRBJ1-4, with D tentatively TRBD1 (5 bases). In germline, CDR1 is LGHDT, CDR2 YNNKEL (reference sequence). The CDR3 consists of 15 residues. V lost 4 bases and J 8 bases, leaving 17 bases between the germline ends.

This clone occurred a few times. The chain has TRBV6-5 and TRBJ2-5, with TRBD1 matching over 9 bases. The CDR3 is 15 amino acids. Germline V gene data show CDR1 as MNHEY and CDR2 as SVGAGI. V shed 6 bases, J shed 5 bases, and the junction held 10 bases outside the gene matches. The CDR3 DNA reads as TGTGCCAGCAGCCCCGGGACAGGGTCTTGGGAGACCCAGTACTTC. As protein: CASSPGTGSWETQYF.

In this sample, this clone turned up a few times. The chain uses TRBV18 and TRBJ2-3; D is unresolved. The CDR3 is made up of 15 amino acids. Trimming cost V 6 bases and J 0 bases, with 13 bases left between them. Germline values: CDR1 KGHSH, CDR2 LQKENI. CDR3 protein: CASSQSGVSTDTQYF. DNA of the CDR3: TGTGCCAGCTCTCAAAGTGGGGTCAGCACAGATACGCAGTATTTT.

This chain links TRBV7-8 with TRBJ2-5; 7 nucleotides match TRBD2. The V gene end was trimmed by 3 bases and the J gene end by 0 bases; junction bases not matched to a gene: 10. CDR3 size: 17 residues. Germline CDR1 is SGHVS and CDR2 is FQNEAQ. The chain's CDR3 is CASSFGRGGGHQETQYF. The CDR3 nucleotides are TGTGCCAGCAGCTTCGGACGGGGCGGGGGACACCAAGAGACCCAGTACTTC.

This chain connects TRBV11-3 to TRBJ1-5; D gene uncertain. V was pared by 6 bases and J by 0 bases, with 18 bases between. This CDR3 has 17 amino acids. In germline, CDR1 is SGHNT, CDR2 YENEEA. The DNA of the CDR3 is TGTGCCAGCAGTTTATACCGGACGGTCTATAGCAATCAGCCCCAGCATTTT. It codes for CASSLYRTVYSNQPQHF.

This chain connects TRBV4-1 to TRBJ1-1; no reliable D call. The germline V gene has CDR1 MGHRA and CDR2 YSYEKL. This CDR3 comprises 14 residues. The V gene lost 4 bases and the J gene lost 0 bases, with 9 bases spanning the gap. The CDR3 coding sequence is TGCGCCAGCAGCCTATGGACCGTGAACACTGAAGCTTTCTTT. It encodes CASSLWTVNTEAFF.

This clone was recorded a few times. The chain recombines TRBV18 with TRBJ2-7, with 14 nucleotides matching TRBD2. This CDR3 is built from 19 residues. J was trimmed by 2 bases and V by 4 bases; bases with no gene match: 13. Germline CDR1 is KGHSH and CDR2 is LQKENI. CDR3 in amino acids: CASSRPGLAGEEDTYEQYF. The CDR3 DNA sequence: TGTGCCAGCTCACGCCCGGGACTAGCGGGAGAAGAGGACACCTACGAGCAGTACTTC.

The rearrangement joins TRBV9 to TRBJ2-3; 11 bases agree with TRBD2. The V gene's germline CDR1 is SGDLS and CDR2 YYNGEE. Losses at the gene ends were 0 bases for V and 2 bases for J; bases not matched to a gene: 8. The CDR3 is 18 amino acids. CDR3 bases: TGTGCCAGCAGCGTAGCGGGACTAGCGGCCTCTTCCACAGATACGCAGTATTTT. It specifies CASSVAGLAASSTDTQYF.

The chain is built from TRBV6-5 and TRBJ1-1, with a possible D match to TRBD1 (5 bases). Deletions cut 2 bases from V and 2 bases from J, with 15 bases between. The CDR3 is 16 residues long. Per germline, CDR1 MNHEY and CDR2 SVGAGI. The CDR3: CASSYGGSGRNTEAFF. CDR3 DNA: TGTGCCAGCAGTTACGGGGGTAGTGGGCGAAACACTGAAGCTTTCTTT.

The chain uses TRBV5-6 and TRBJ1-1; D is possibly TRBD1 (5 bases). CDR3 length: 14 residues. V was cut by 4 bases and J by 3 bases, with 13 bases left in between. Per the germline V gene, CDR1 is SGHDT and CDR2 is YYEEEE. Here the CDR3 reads CASSLGARDTEAFF. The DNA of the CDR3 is TGTGCCAGCAGCCTTGGGGCTCGGGACACTGAAGCTTTCTTT.

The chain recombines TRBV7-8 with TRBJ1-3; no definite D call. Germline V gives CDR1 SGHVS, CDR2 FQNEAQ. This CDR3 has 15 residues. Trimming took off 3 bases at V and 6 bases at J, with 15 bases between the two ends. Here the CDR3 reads CASSFGEAKLNTIYF. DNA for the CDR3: TGTGCCAGCAGCTTTGGGGAGGCCAAGCTAAACACCATATATTTT.

The CDR3 DNA sequence: TGTGCCAGTAGCAAAACAGGGTTTCAAGAGACCCAGTACTTC. Protein product: CASSKTGFQETQYF. V usage is TRBV19 and J usage is TRBJ2-5; perhaps TRBD1 as D (6 bases). This CDR3 contains 14 residues. V lost 6 bases, J lost 2 bases, and 13 bases lay in between. CDR1 and CDR2 from the germline V gene are LNHDA and SQIVND (reference sequence). Complete variable domain (other parts from reference TRBV19 and TRBJ2-5): DGGITQSPKYLFRKEGQNVTLSCEQNLNHDAMYWYRQDPGQGLRLIYYSQIVNDFQKGDIAEGYSVSREKKESFPLTVTSAQKNPTAFYLCASSKTGFQETQYFGPGTRLLVL.

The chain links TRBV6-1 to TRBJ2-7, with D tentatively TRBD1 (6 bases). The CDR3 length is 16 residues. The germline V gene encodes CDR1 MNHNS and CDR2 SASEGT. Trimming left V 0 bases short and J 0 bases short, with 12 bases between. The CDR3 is CASSEAIWTVSYEQYV. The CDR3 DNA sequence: TGTGCCAGCAGTGAAGCTATTTGGACAGTCTCCTACGAGCAGTACGTC.

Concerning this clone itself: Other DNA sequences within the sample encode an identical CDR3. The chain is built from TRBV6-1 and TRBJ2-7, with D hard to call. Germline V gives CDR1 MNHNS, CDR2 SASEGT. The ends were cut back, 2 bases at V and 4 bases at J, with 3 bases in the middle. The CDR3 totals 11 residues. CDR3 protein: CASSEQYEQYV. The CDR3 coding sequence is TGTGCCAGCAGTGAACAGTACGAGCAGTACGTC.

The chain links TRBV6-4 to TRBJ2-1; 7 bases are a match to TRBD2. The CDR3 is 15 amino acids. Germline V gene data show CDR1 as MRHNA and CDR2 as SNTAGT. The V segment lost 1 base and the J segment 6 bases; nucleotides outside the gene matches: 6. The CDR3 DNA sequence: TGTGCCAGCAGTGACTTCGGAGGGAGGGGCAATGAGCAGTTCTTC. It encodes CASSDFGGRGNEQFF.

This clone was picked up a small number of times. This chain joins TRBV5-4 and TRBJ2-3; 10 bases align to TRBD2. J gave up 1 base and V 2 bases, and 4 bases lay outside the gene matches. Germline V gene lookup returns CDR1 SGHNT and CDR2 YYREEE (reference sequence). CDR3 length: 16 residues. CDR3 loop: CASSFTSGVRTDTQYF. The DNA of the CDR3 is TGTGCCAGCAGCTTCACTAGCGGGGTTCGCACAGATACGCAGTATTTT.

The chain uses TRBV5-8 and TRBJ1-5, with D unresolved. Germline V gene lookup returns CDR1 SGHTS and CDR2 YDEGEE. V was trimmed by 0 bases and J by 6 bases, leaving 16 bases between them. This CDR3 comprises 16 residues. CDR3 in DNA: TGTGCCAGCAGCTTGGTTTTCGCCACCTTCGGTCAGCCCCAGCATTTT. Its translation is CASSLVFATFGQPQHF.

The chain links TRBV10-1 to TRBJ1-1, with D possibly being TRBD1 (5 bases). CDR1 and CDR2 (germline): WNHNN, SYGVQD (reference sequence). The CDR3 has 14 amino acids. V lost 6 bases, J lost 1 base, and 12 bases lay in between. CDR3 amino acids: CASRPRAGNTEAFF. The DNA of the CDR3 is TGCGCCAGCAGGCCCAGGGCAGGGAACACTGAAGCTTTCTTT.